Below, 13 T cell receptor beta chains from the same sample are listed, as sequenced in a study of blood T cell repertoires in COVID-19. Generated by immunoSEQ multiplex PCR, the TCRdb table keeps only in-frame clones and is missing some. This table has 85,000 to 90,000 clones, roughly 90% appearing once. Sequenced input: peripheral blood. These receptors originate from a man older than 75 with active or convalescent COVID-19.

The chain is built from TRBV11-2 and TRBJ2-1, with D possibly being TRBD1 (6 bases). The CDR3 runs to 16 residues. V dropped 0 bases and J dropped 9 bases, with 18 bases sitting between them. Germline V gene lookup returns CDR1 SGHAT and CDR2 FQNNGV. In DNA form, the CDR3 reads TGTGCCAGCAGCTTAGATTTGTCCAGGGGTGGGGTTGAGCAGTTCTTC. This sequence encodes CASSLDLSRGGVEQFF. The full variable domain, rest sourced from reference TRBV11-2 and TRBJ2-1, is EAGVAQSPRYKIIEKRQSVAFWCNPISGHATLYWYQQILGQGPKLLIQFQNNGVVDDSQLPKDRFSAERLKGVDSTLKIQPAKLEDSAVYLCASSLDLSRGGVEQFFGPGTRLTVL.

The chain is built from TRBV18 and TRBJ2-7; D not resolved. This CDR3 is 14 amino acids long. The germline gives CDR1 KGHSH, CDR2 LQKENI. Trimming shortened V by 4 bases and J by 0 bases, and 10 bases separated the two germline ends. This CDR3 reads CASSLAESSYEQYF. The CDR3, as DNA: TGTGCCAGCTCACTCGCGGAGAGCTCCTACGAGCAGTACTTC.

The chain carries TRBV29-1 and TRBJ1-1; D is possibly TRBD1 (6 bases). The germline V gene encodes CDR1 SQVTM and CDR2 ANQGSEA. This CDR3 has 13 residues. Trimming removed 0 bases from V and 4 bases from J, with 9 bases in between. The DNA for the CDR3 is TGCAGCGTTGAAGAAACCAGGGGCACTGAAGCTTTCTTT. It specifies CSVEETRGTEAFF.

The rearrangement uses TRBV7-2 and TRBJ2-1; possibly TRBD2 for D (6 bases). The CDR3 spans 16 residues. Germline CDR1 reads SGHTA; CDR2 reads FQGNSA. The V and J ends lost 1 base and 2 bases respectively, with 12 bases between them. CDR3 bases: TGTGCCAGCAGCTTAGTCCGGGAGCCCCCCTACAATGAGCAGTTCTTC. Its translation is CASSLVREPPYNEQFF.

The chain combines TRBV7-2 with TRBJ2-1; 8 bases fit TRBD1. Germline loops: CDR1 SGHTA, CDR2 FQGNSA. Trimming cost V 5 bases and J 1 base; bases outside gene matches: 10. This CDR3 contains 17 residues. CDR3 sequence (DNA): TGTGCCAGCAGCCCACAGACAGGGGAGGTTTCCTACAATGAGCAGTTCTTC. The encoded protein is CASSPQTGEVSYNEQFF.

This sequence joins TRBV5-1 and TRBJ2-1; 12 positions agree with TRBD2. The germline gives CDR1 SGHRS, CDR2 YFSETQ. This CDR3 comprises 20 residues. Losses at the gene ends were 0 bases for V and 1 base for J; bases not matched to a gene: 11. The CDR3, as DNA: TGCGCCAGCAGCTTGGCTTTGACTAGCGGGAGTATAGAGTCCTACAATGAGCAGTTCTTC. Amino acids: CASSLALTSGSIESYNEQFF.

This clone has a handful of counts. J is TRBJ2-1 and V is TRBV12-3 or TRBV12-4; D is uncertain. The length of the CDR3 is 12 residues. Trimming pared 2 bases from V and 9 bases from J, leaving 8 bases between. CDR3 region: CASSLIPGEQFF. DNA of the CDR3: TGTGCCAGCAGTTTAATCCCGGGTGAGCAGTTCTTC.

The chain is built from TRBV21-1 and TRBJ2-1; TRBD2 was called by the table and not checked on the DNA. TRBV21-1 is annotated as a pseudogene. This CDR3 spans 21 amino acids. CDR3 sequence (DNA): TGTGCCAGCAGCGCCCCAGGGCCGAAGACTAGCGGGCCGCTCCCTGGGAATGAGCAGTTCTTC. This sequence encodes CASSAPGPKTSGPLPGNEQFF.

The V and J genes are TRBV19 and TRBJ2-2; D perhaps matches TRBD1 (6 bases). Germline CDR1 is LNHDA and CDR2 is SQIVND (reference sequence). V gave up 1 base and J gave up 1 base, with 10 bases separating them. This CDR3 contains 16 residues. The DNA for the CDR3 is TGTGCCAGTAGTATAGGTAACAGGGTGAACACCGGGGAGCTGTTTTTT. Translating gives CASSIGNRVNTGELFF.

The chain joins TRBV7-2 to TRBJ2-1, with a tentative D call TRBD1 (7 bases). V lost 4 bases and J 6 bases, leaving 10 bases between the germline ends. The CDR3 length is 13 residues. CDR1 is SGHTA and CDR2 is FQGNSA in the germline V gene. CDR3 nucleotides: TGTGCCAGCAGCTCAGGGGGGATCAATGAGCAGTTCTTC. Translating it yields CASSSGGINEQFF.

The rearrangement links TRBV2 to TRBJ2-3; no clear D gene. The ends were cut back, 2 bases at V and 6 bases at J, with 9 bases in the middle. Germline V gene data show CDR1 as SNHLY and CDR2 as FYNNEI. This CDR3 region has 13 residues. The CDR3 here is CASSELGRDTQYF. CDR3 bases: TGTGCCAGCAGTGAACTAGGCCGGGATACGCAGTATTTT.

The rearrangement joins TRBV19 to TRBJ1-1, with 7 positions matching TRBD1. The CDR3 covers 15 residues. Germline loops: CDR1 LNHDA, CDR2 SQIVND (reference sequence). V lost 8 bases and J lost 3; bases outside the gene matches: 12. This CDR3 is CASAVNRGRDTEAFF. CDR3 in DNA: TGTGCCAGTGCCGTAAACAGGGGACGGGACACTGAAGCTTTCTTT.

The chain carries TRBV2 and TRBJ1-4; TRBD1 matches 11 bases. V trimming: 4 bases; J trimming: 0 bases; junction bases outside the gene matches: 19. In germline, CDR1 is SNHLY, CDR2 FYNNEI. The CDR3 consists of 22 residues. The CDR3 DNA sequence: TGTGCCAGCAGTGTCTGGGGACAGGGGGGCGGTCGAGCTCGTGCAACTAATGAAAAACTGTTTTTT. Protein: CASSVWGQGGGRARATNEKLFF. Combining the CDR3 with reference TRBV2 and TRBJ1-4 gives the whole variable domain EPEVTQTPSHQVTQMGQEVILRCVPISNHLYFYWYRQILGQKVEFLVSFYNNEISEKSEIFDDQFSVERPDGSNFTLKIRSTKLEDSAMYFCASSVWGQGGGRARATNEKLFFGSGTQLSVL.